The entry that follows covers one TCR beta chain sequence. The target antigen is unknown. This sample is part of a study of identical twins. TCRdb re-analysed the 5' RACE reads in MiXCR, keeping a single row per CDR3 protein. The sample holds 430,000 or so distinct CDR3 sequences, 20% to 30% seen once. Findings and limits, study-wide: While abundant cord blood beta clonotypes carried fewer insertions, memory repertoires showed no such pattern.

Germline CDR1 reads SGHNT; CDR2 reads YYREEE (reference sequence). With 0 bases removed from V and 4 bases from J, the gap between germline ends came to 7 bases. There are 13 residues in the CDR3. This sample was also put to use in a study of T cells expressing NK-cell markers. As reported in that work: HCMV specificity of the expanded NKG2C+ T cell clones was not established.

The rearrangement joins TRBV5-4 to TRBJ1-1; D uncertain. The material sequenced was CD4+ T cells sorted from blood. This TCR derives from a woman in her late teens or twenties in good health. The CDR3 sequence: CASSLEGFTEAFF. As DNA, the CDR3 is TGTGCCAGCAGCTTGGAGGGTTTCACTGAAGCTTTCTTT.